This TCR beta chain was sequenced for a study of blood T cell repertoires in COVID-19. For the study at large: Samples came from the United States, Italy and Spain, spanning acute and convalescent COVID-19.

Only in-frame clones appear in the TCRdb table, and some are missing; sequencing was by immunoSEQ multiplex PCR. Here the sample spans fewer than 70,000 clones, approximately 86% being singletons. V was pared by 5 bases and J by 6 bases, with 11 bases of the junction left unmatched. The CDR3 is 15 amino acids. Germline CDR1 MNHEY, CDR2 SMNVEV (reference sequence). The material sequenced was peripheral blood. This receptor was taken from a woman between 65 and 79 years old with active COVID-19. This chain links TRBV27 with TRBJ2-7, with 9 bases lining up with TRBD1. The CDR3 DNA sequence: TGTGCCAGCAGTCGCACCGACAGGGGGGCGTTCGAGCAGTACTTC. It yields the protein CASSRTDRGAFEQYF.